These 5 T cell receptor beta chains were sequenced from one sample in a study of CD8+CD57+ T cells in acquired aplastic anemia. TCR beta VDJ and CDR3 were profiled, and genomic DNA was the template. Each CDR3 protein is one row after TCRdb ran MiXCR on the reads. Among more than 150,000 distinct CDR3 sequences listed, approximately 48% were seen once. Previously, flow cytometry had revealed CD8+CD57+ cell expansion in the patients chosen for sequencing. Source material: sorted CD4+, CD8+, or CD8+CD57+ T cells (not recorded which) from PBMCs. These receptors were obtained from a human donor with aplastic anemia.

Remarks on this clonotype: One junction end does not reproduce the germline sequence, and a read error may be involved. The chain recombines TRBV24-1 with TRBJ1-5, with TRBD1 matching over 10 bases. The CDR3 has 15 residues. Germline CDR1 and CDR2: KGHDR and SFDVKD. CDR3 in amino acids: CATSDGTGVGQPQHF. CDR3 nucleotides: TGTGCCACCAGTGATGGGACAGGGGTTGGTCAGCCACAGCATTTT.

This clonotype was picked up one time. The genes are TRBV5-1 and TRBJ1-4, with 10 bases fitting TRBD1. Germline CDR1 SGHRS, CDR2 YFSETQ. The junction had 9 bases not matched to a gene; V was cut back by 8 bases and J by 8 bases. CDR3 size: 14 residues. CDR3 DNA sequence: TGCGCCAGTCAAGAGGGGACAGGGGTAGAAAAACTGTTTTTT. It encodes CASQEGTGVEKLFF.

This clonotype was seen at least ten times. The V and J genes are TRBV4-3 and TRBJ2-7, with 7 positions matching TRBD2. Trimming at V came to 8 bases and at J to 2 bases, leaving 9 bases not matched to a gene. CDR3 length: 14 amino acids. Germline CDR1 is LGHNA and CDR2 is YSLEER. The CDR3 region has the DNA TGCGCCAGCCTCCCGAGCGGGGTTGCCTACGAGCAGTACTTC. It yields the protein CASLPSGVAYEQYF.

The genes are TRBV29-1 and TRBJ2-5; 9 bases line up with TRBD1. Trimming removed 7 bases from V and 4 bases from J; junction bases left unmatched: 4. Germline V gene sequence: CDR1 SQVTM, CDR2 ANQGSEA. This CDR3 spans 12 amino acids. CDR3: CSAYRGPETQYF. The CDR3, as DNA: TGCAGCGCGTACAGGGGGCCAGAGACCCAGTACTTC.

The chain employs TRBV25-1 and TRBJ1-1, with TRBD1 matching 10 bases. The CDR3 length is 16 residues. Per the germline V gene, CDR1 is MGHDK and CDR2 is SYGVNS. V was clipped by 5 bases and J by 4 bases; unmatched bases: 10. The CDR3 region is CASSTRDRGGTTEAFF. CDR3 DNA: TGTGCCAGCAGTACCCGGGACAGGGGTGGGACCACTGAAGCTTTCTTT.